The 24 T cell receptor beta chains given below trace back to one sample, sequenced in a study of CD4 T cells in relation to SARS-CoV-2 and coronaviruses. These receptors are not linked to any known antigen. Here immunoSEQ multiplex PCR was the method, and the copy in TCRdb shows in-frame clones only, minus some. The sample lists about 36,000 clones; about 86% were seen once. The source material was naive CD4+ T cells from PBMCs, cultured in vitro. Subset given: naive CD4+ T cells isolated by negative enrichment. The receptor set was obtained from an adult with COVID-19.

The CDR3 DNA sequence: TGTGCCAGCAGCTTGGGGCTACGGGAGACGGATGGCTACACCTTC. Its protein is CASSLGLRETDGYTF. This chain uses TRBV5-4 with TRBJ1-2, with unresolved D. V lost 0 bases, J lost 6 bases, and 15 bases lay in between. The CDR3 loop spans 15 amino acids. In germline, CDR1 is SGHNT, CDR2 YYREEE (reference sequence).

This clone has a single count. This chain joins TRBV5-1 and TRBJ2-1; TRBD2 agrees at 16 bases. Trimming removed 2 bases from V and 7 bases from J; junction bases left unmatched: 6. Germline V lookup: CDR1 SGHRS, CDR2 YFSETQ. There are 17 residues in the CDR3. DNA for the CDR3: TGCGCCAGCAGCTTATTACTGGGACTAGCGGGAGGGAATGAGCAGTTCTTC. It yields the protein CASSLLLGLAGGNEQFF.

The chain couples TRBV29-1 to TRBJ1-2; no clear D. The CDR3 has 12 residues. Trimming took 6 bases from V and 5 from J, leaving 13 bases between them. Germline V gene data show CDR1 as SQVTM and CDR2 as ANQGSEA. The CDR3 sequence: CSVSGNRYGYTF. In nucleotides, the CDR3 is TGCAGCGTGTCGGGGAACCGATATGGCTACACCTTC.

The sample holds a few counts of this clone. The rearrangement links TRBV27 to TRBJ2-2, with a possible D match to TRBD2 (6 bases). Germline CDR1 MNHEY, CDR2 SMNVEV (reference sequence). The CDR3 consists of 15 residues. The ends were cut back, 7 bases at V and 0 bases at J, with 12 bases in the middle. The CDR3: CASTLGGPNTGELFF. The DNA for the CDR3 is TGTGCCAGCACCCTGGGAGGCCCGAACACCGGGGAGCTGTTTTTT.

The chain links TRBV10-3 to TRBJ2-7; tentatively, D is TRBD2 (6 bases). The CDR3 is 15 residues long. Per germline, CDR1 ENHRY and CDR2 SYGVKD. V was trimmed by 4 bases and J by 3 bases, leaving 16 bases between them. CDR3 sequence (DNA): TGTGCCATCAGTGGGGGCGGGACCAGCCGCTACGAGCAGTACTTC. This codes for CAISGGGTSRYEQYF.

The chain employs TRBV28 and TRBJ2-5, with D possibly matching TRBD2 (6 bases). The length of the CDR3 is 15 residues. Trimming shortened V by 5 bases and J by 4 bases, and 17 bases separated the two germline ends. CDR1 is MDHEN and CDR2 is SYDVKM in the germline V gene. CDR3 nucleotides: TGTGCCAGCAGTGGGACTTTAAAGGGGCGAGAGACCCAGTACTTC. This codes for CASSGTLKGRETQYF.

This clone has just a few counts. The rearrangement links TRBV6-4 to TRBJ2-1, with D possibly being TRBD1 (5 bases). Germline V gene lookup returns CDR1 MRHNA and CDR2 SNTAGT. The CDR3 totals 13 residues. V was pared by 0 bases and J by 5 bases, with 5 bases between. The CDR3 bases are TGTGCCAGCAGTGACTCGGACAACAATGAGCAGTTCTTC. Translation gives CASSDSDNNEQFF.

The chain uses TRBV28 and TRBJ1-3; 11 bases line up with TRBD1. The CDR3 consists of 17 residues. Germline CDR1 and CDR2: MDHEN and SYDVKM. Trimming took 4 bases from V and 8 from J; bases not matched to a gene: 13. The CDR3 is CASSSQPRDRGWYTIYF. In nucleotides, the CDR3 is TGTGCCAGCAGTTCACAGCCCCGGGACAGGGGGTGGTACACCATATATTTT.

This clone was found a few times. The chain combines TRBV28 with TRBJ2-2; 9 positions agree with TRBD2. Germline loops: CDR1 MDHEN, CDR2 SYDVKM. This CDR3 has 17 residues. The V segment lost 5 bases and the J segment 4 bases; nucleotides outside the gene matches: 11. CDR3 protein: CASSPPSGAGGTGELFF. CDR3 in DNA: TGTGCCAGCAGTCCCCCCTCGGGAGCGGGGGGCACCGGGGAGCTGTTTTTT.

The chain carries TRBV5-1 and TRBJ2-3; TRBD2 is a possible D gene (6 bases). V lost 4 bases to trimming and J lost 1 base, with 13 bases between them. The CDR3 spans 15 residues. CDR1 is SGHRS, CDR2 YFSETQ, per germline. CDR3 coding DNA: TGCGCCAGCAGCCCGTATAGCGGTGGCACAGATACGCAGTATTTT. Translated, it gives CASSPYSGGTDTQYF.

The rearrangement links TRBV19 to TRBJ1-5, with a tentative D call TRBD1 (5 bases). CDR3 size: 15 residues. V shed 1 base and J shed 0 bases, with 7 bases lying between them. Germline V CDR1 and CDR2: LNHDA, SQIVND (reference sequence). This chain's CDR3 is CASSIVGDSNQPQHF. In nucleotides, the CDR3 is TGTGCCAGTAGTATAGTGGGGGATAGCAATCAGCCCCAGCATTTT.

This clone was observed a few times. The V call is TRBV7-2, the J call TRBJ1-5; D is possibly TRBD1 (5 bases). In germline, CDR1 is SGHTA, CDR2 FQGNSA. V was clipped by 1 base and J by 2 bases, with 12 bases between them. The CDR3 has 16 amino acids. The CDR3 bases are TGTGCCAGCAGCTTAGGGGGCCAGATTGGCAATCAGCCCCAGCATTTT. It specifies CASSLGGQIGNQPQHF.

The chain recombines TRBV5-4 with TRBJ2-3, with 10 bases identical to TRBD1. J was trimmed by 4 bases and V by 4 bases; bases with no gene match: 9. CDR3 length equals 16 residues. The germline CDR1 and CDR2 sequences are SGHNT and YYREEE (reference sequence). In nucleotides, the CDR3 is TGTGCCAGCAGCGTTTCGACAGGGGGCGCCGCAGATACGCAGTATTTT. Translated: CASSVSTGGAADTQYF.

The chain carries TRBV18 and TRBJ2-7; no firm D call. CDR1 KGHSH and CDR2 LQKENI come from the germline V gene. Deletions cut 1 base from V and 1 base from J, with 8 bases between. This CDR3 comprises 14 residues. The CDR3 DNA follows: TGTGCCAGCTCACCACTTTTGGGATCCTACGAGCAGTACTTC. Its protein product is CASSPLLGSYEQYF.

This clone has a single count. The V call is TRBV6-5, the J call TRBJ2-7; perhaps TRBD2 as D (6 bases). The germline V gene encodes CDR1 MNHEY and CDR2 SVGAGI. The V and J ends lost 6 bases and 4 bases respectively, with 16 bases between them. The length of the CDR3 is 14 residues. In nucleotides, the CDR3 is TGTGCCAGCAGACGACTAGAGCAACGGTACGAGCAGTACTTC. It translates to CASRRLEQRYEQYF.

The rearrangement uses TRBV6-5 and TRBJ1-2, with D tentatively TRBD1 (5 bases). The germline V and J ends were trimmed by 6 bases and 7 bases, with 15 bases remaining between them. This CDR3 contains 13 residues. Germline V gene lookup returns CDR1 MNHEY and CDR2 SVGAGI. DNA of the CDR3: TGTGCCAGCAGCCTCCGGGACTCCTCTGGCTACACCTTC. Encoded protein: CASSLRDSSGYTF.

CDR3 bases: TGCGCCAGAGTCCCCCGCGGGAGATGCGGTACGCAGTATTTT. It codes for CARVPRGRCGTQYF. The chain uses TRBV10-1 and TRBJ2-3, with 7 positions matching TRBD2. Germline V gene sequence: CDR1 WNHNN, CDR2 SYGVQD (reference sequence). This CDR3 has 14 amino acids. V shed 9 bases and J 8 bases; nucleotides not matched to a gene: 14.

This chain connects TRBV5-1 to TRBJ2-6; 7 bases agree with TRBD1. This CDR3 has 14 residues. V gave up 2 bases and J gave up 11 bases; unmatched junction bases: 7. Per the germline V gene, CDR1 is SGHRS and CDR2 is YFSETQ. The CDR3 reads CASSLSGGEDVLTF. For the CDR3, the DNA is TGCGCCAGCAGCTTATCAGGGGGAGAAGACGTCCTGACTTTC.

This chain connects TRBV6-1 to TRBJ1-6; D not resolved. Per germline, CDR1 MNHNS and CDR2 SASEGT. The CDR3 loop spans 16 amino acids. V lost 0 bases, J lost 1 base, and 7 bases lay in between. CDR3: CASSEAGLSYNSPLHF. The CDR3 DNA sequence: TGTGCCAGCAGTGAAGCAGGGCTTTCCTATAATTCACCCCTCCACTTT.

The chain combines TRBV2 with TRBJ1-5, with D unclear. Per the germline V gene, CDR1 is SNHLY and CDR2 is FYNNEI. Trimming cost V 7 bases and J 0 bases, with 13 bases left between them. The CDR3 loop spans 15 amino acids. CDR3 nucleotide sequence: TGTGCCAGCAAAACAGACACCGTTAGCAATCAGCCCCAGCATTTT. Translation: CASKTDTVSNQPQHF.

This sequence joins TRBV9 and TRBJ2-1; TRBD2 aligns across 11 bases. The junction had 3 bases not matched to a gene; V was cut back by 3 bases and J by 4 bases. The length of the CDR3 is 15 residues. Germline CDR1 and CDR2: SGDLS and YYNGEE. The CDR3 here is CASSARLAGYNEQFF. As DNA, the CDR3 is TGTGCCAGCAGCGCTCGACTAGCGGGGTACAATGAGCAGTTCTTC.

The count of this clone is one. The rearrangement joins TRBV7-3 to TRBJ2-3; the match to TRBD2 covers 13 bases. The CDR3 extends over 17 amino acids. Germline V gene sequence: CDR1 SGHTA, CDR2 FQGTGA. V trimming: 4 bases; J trimming: 5 bases; junction bases outside the gene matches: 9. The CDR3 sequence: CASSSGLAGDLGDTQYF. The CDR3 coding sequence is TGTGCCAGCAGCTCCGGACTAGCGGGAGACCTCGGAGATACGCAGTATTTT. Variable domain in full (rest from reference TRBV7-3 and TRBJ2-3): GAGVSQTPSNKVTEKGKYVELRCDPISGHTALYWYRQSLGQGPEFLIYFQGTGAADDSGLPNDRFFAVRPEGSVSTLKIQRTERGDSAVYLCASSSGLAGDLGDTQYFGPGTRLTVL.

This clone counts as medium-sized (0.01 to 0.1%). The CDR3 region has the DNA TGTGCCAGCTCAAACCCAGGGGCACACATTCAGTACTTC. This codes for CASSNPGAHIQYF. The chain couples TRBV18 to TRBJ2-4; the D gene is possibly TRBD1 (6 bases). The ends were cut back, 5 bases at V and 8 bases at J, with 13 bases in the middle. The germline V gene encodes CDR1 KGHSH and CDR2 LQKENI. CDR3 length: 13 residues.

The chain is built from TRBV19 and TRBJ1-1; 7 positions agree with TRBD1. CDR3 size: 16 residues. V was pared by 5 bases and J by 4 bases, with 13 bases of the junction left unmatched. Germline lookup yields CDR1 LNHDA and CDR2 SQIVND (reference sequence). The CDR3 bases are TGTGCCAGTAGTCCCCGGACAGGACAGGTGATCACTGAAGCTTTCTTT. It codes for CASSPRTGQVITEAFF.